The 5 T cell receptor beta chains listed next were all sequenced from one sample in a study of post-analysis software for immune sequencing data. General study findings and limits: The study found TRBV5-6, TRBV5-1 and TRBV20-1 among five or six TRBV segments more frequent in patients than controls.

The TCR beta cDNA libraries contained unique molecular identifiers. TCRdb fed the PCR reads into MiXCR, producing one record per CDR3 protein. The sample holds some 260,000 distinct CDR3 sequences, 35% to 45% seen once. Their antigens remain unidentified. What was sequenced was blood. The receptors were sampled from a girl aged 5-17 years with multiple sclerosis.

With respect to this clonotype: Just one base apart from a much larger clone, this may be a read error. The CDR3 region has the DNA TGTGCCAGCAGCTCCGGGACAGGGACCTCCATGGGGGAGACCCAGTACTTC. Amino acids: CASSSGTGTSMGETQYF. This chain links TRBV7-8 with TRBJ2-5; 9 positions agree with TRBD1. Trimming at V came to 4 bases and at J to 5 bases, leaving 14 bases not matched to a gene. CDR1 is SGHVS and CDR2 is FQNEAQ in the germline V gene. This CDR3 region has 17 residues.

This clonotype was counted many times. The CDR3, as DNA: TGTGCCAGCAGTTACTCAGGGACCGCGGCGTCGCCCCAGCATTTT. This translates into CASSYSGTAASPQHF. The rearrangement joins TRBV6-5 to TRBJ1-5; TRBD1 is a possible D gene (5 bases). The CDR3 covers 15 residues. Per the germline V gene, CDR1 is MNHEY and CDR2 is SVGAGI. Trimming stripped 0 bases from V and 9 bases from J, with 15 bases between.

The sample holds many counts of this clonotype. The genes are TRBV5-1 and TRBJ2-5; D perhaps matches TRBD2 (6 bases). The CDR3 has 15 amino acids. V was shortened by 0 bases and J by 5 bases, with 14 bases between the two germline ends. The germline V gene encodes CDR1 SGHRS and CDR2 YFSETQ. The CDR3 protein is CASSLGGLASETQYF. CDR3 nucleotides: TGCGCCAGCAGCTTGGGTGGGCTAGCGTCCGAGACCCAGTACTTC.

V is TRBV29-1 and J is TRBJ2-7; TRBD1 aligns across 7 bases. Germline values: CDR1 SQVTM, CDR2 ANQGSEA. V lost 7 bases and J lost 3; bases outside the gene matches: 6. The CDR3 totals 12 residues. The CDR3 nucleotides are TGCAGCGCCAGGGGACAGAACTACGAGCAGTACTTC. This sequence encodes CSARGQNYEQYF.

This clonotype was found many times. The chain carries TRBV9 and TRBJ2-5; TRBD2 matches 7 bases. Per the germline V gene, CDR1 is SGDLS and CDR2 is YYNGEE. The CDR3 extends over 15 amino acids. V shed 4 bases, J shed 3 bases, and the junction held 9 bases outside the gene matches. The CDR3 protein is CASSPWASGKETQYF. The DNA of the CDR3 is TGTGCCAGCAGCCCGTGGGCTAGCGGAAAAGAGACCCAGTACTTC.